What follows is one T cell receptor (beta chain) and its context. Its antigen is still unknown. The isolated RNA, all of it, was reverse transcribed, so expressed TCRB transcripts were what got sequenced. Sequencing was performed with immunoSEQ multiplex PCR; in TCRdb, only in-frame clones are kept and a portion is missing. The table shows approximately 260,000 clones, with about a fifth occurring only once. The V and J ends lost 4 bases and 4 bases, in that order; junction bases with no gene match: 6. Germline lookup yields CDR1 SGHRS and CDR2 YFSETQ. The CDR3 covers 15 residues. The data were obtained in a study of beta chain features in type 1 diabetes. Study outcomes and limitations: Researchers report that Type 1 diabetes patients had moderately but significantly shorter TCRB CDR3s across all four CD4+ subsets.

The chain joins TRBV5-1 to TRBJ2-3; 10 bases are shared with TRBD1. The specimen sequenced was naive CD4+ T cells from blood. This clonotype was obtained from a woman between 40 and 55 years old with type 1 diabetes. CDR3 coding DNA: TGCGCCAGCAGCCCCGACAGGGGGCTCGCAGATACGCAGTATTTT. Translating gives CASSPDRGLADTQYF.